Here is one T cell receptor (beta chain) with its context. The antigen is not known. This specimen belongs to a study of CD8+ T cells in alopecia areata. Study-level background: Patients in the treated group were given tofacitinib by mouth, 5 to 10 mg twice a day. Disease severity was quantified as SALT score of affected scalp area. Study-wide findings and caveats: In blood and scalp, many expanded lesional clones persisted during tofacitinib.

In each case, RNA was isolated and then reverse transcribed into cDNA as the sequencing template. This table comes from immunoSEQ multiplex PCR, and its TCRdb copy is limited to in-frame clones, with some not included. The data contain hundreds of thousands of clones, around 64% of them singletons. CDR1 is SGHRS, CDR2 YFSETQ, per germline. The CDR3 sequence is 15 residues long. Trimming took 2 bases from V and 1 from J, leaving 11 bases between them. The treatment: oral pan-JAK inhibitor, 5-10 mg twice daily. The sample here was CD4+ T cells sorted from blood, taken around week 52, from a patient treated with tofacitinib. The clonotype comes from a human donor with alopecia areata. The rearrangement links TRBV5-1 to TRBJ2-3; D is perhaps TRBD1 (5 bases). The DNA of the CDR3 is TGCGCCAGCAGCTTAGACAGTCCTGGCACAGATACGCAGTATTTT. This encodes CASSLDSPGTDTQYF.